This T cell receptor (beta chain) comes out of a study of regulatory T cells in long-lasting Graves disease. As for the study in general: Persistence in Graves' disease required over 5 years of antithyroid drugs plus positive TSH receptor antibodies.

Study results and limitations: Sharing of public clonotypes was greater in persistent patients (about 3,000) than in new patients (966). Persistent cases favored TRBV28, TRBJ1-2 and TRBJ2-5.

Worth noting for this clonotype: Its antigen is unidentified.

Germline CDR1 reads SGHTA; CDR2 reads FQGNSA. CDR3 size: 16 residues. V was trimmed by 1 base and J by 9 bases, leaving 19 bases between them. Construction of the TCR beta libraries employed iRepertoire HTBI primers in conjunction with Arm-PCR of CDR3 regions. TCRdb recomputed calls from the multiplex PCR reads with MiXCR, one row per CDR3 protein. The sample has roughly 490,000 distinct CDR3 sequences; approximately 23% are singletons. Time point defined: persistent/refractory GD, antithyroid drugs over 5 years with positive TRAb. Extracted RNA from PBMCs served as the source of the TCR library. The receptor was isolated from a female donor with Graves disease. Source: peripheral blood mononuclear cells (PBMCs), taken when the disease was refractory, from a patient treated with antithyroid drugs. This chain uses TRBV7-2 with TRBJ1-5, with a tentative D call TRBD1 (5 bases). This CDR3 is CASSLEGTNPRAPQHF. The CDR3 nucleotides read TGTGCCAGCAGCTTAGAGGGGACGAACCCGAGGGCGCCCCAGCATTTT.